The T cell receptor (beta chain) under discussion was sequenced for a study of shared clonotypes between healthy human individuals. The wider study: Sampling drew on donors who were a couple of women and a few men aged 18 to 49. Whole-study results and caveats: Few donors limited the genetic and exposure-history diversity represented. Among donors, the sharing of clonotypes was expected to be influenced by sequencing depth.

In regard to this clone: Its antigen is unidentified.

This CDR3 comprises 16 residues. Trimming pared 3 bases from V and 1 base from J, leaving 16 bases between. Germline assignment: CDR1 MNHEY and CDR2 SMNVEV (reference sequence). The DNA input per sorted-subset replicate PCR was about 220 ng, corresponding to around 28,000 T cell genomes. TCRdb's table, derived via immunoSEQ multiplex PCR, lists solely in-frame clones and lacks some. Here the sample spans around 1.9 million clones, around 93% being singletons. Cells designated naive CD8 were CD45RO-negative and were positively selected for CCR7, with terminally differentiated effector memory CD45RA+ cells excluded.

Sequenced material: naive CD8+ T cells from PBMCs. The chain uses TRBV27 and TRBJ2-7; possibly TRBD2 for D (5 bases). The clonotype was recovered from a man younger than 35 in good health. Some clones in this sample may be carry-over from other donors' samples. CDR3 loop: CASSFSRDAASYEQYF. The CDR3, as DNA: TGTGCCAGCAGTTTTTCCCGGGATGCCGCGTCCTACGAGCAGTACTTC.